The text below deals with one T cell receptor beta chain. Sequencing was performed with immunoSEQ multiplex PCR; in TCRdb, only in-frame clones are kept and a portion is missing. This table holds 84,000 or so clones, 80% found once. The V end was cut by 4 bases, the J end by 0 bases, with 12 bases between. Germline V gene data show CDR1 as SQVTM and CDR2 as ANQGSEA. The CDR3 has 15 amino acids. The data belong to a study of blood T cell repertoires in COVID-19. Overall study: Samples representing acute and convalescent COVID-19 were sourced from the United States, Italy and Spain. PBMCs, B-cell-depleted T cells, or T cells were the source of the cDNA or gDNA that made up the material.

The chain recombines TRBV29-1 with TRBJ2-2; weak D call: TRBD1 (6 bases). Specimen: peripheral blood. The source of this sequence is an elderly woman with acute or convalescent COVID-19. This CDR3 reads CSVAPTGANTGELFF. CDR3 bases: TGCAGCGTTGCCCCGACAGGAGCGAACACCGGGGAGCTGTTTTTT.